Presented here are 11 T cell receptor beta chains from one specimen sequenced in a study of high-grade serous ovarian cancer treatment subgroups. Data came from immunoSEQ multiplex PCR; TCRdb stores just in-frame clones and leaves some out. The sample consists of roughly 29,000 clones, about 86% of them appearing once. Tumor samples were obtained before definitive surgery or chemotherapy. Sequencing input: tumor tissue. These receptors were taken from a human donor with high-grade serous ovarian cancer.

The chain links TRBV5-4 to TRBJ2-7; 7 nucleotides match TRBD2. CDR3 length equals 14 residues. In germline, CDR1 is SGHNT, CDR2 YYREEE (reference sequence). With 5 bases clipped from V and 4 bases from J, the junction kept 9 bases outside the gene matches. CDR3 amino acids: CASRLQGEGYEQYF. The CDR3 region has the DNA TGTGCCAGCAGGCTTCAAGGGGAGGGTTACGAGCAGTACTTC. Drawing the rest from reference TRBV5-4 and TRBJ2-7, the complete variable domain is ETGVTQSPTHLIKTRGQQVTLRCSSQSGHNTVSWYQQALGQGPQFIFQYYREEENGRGNFPPRFSGLQFPNYSSELNVNALELDDSALYLCASRLQGEGYEQYFGPGTRLTVT.

The chain couples TRBV28 to TRBJ1-4, with 7 bases matching TRBD1. The trim removed 5 bases at V and 6 bases at J, leaving 6 bases unmatched. The CDR3 extends over 14 amino acids. CDR1 and CDR2 (germline): MDHEN, SYDVKM. CDR3: CASSQGTAYEKLFF. CDR3 DNA sequence: TGTGCCAGCAGTCAAGGGACAGCCTATGAAAAACTGTTTTTT.

This chain joins TRBV9 and TRBJ2-2; TRBD1 matches at 7 bases. The CDR3 sequence is 15 residues long. In germline, CDR1 is SGDLS, CDR2 YYNGEE. V was clipped by 2 bases and J by 0 bases; unmatched bases: 1. The CDR3 region has the DNA TGTGCCAGCAGCGTCGGGACAGCGAACACCGGGGAGCTGTTTTTT. This translates into CASSVGTANTGELFF.

The chain employs TRBV7-9 and TRBJ2-7; D uncertain. The CDR3 covers 14 residues. Trimming removed 3 bases from V and 2 bases from J, with 11 bases in between. CDR1 and CDR2 (germline): SEHNR, FQNEAQ (reference sequence). In DNA, the CDR3 is TGTGCCAGCAGCTTCGGTCAGCCAGCCTACGAGCAGTACTTC. Its protein product is CASSFGQPAYEQYF. The full variable domain, its missing parts supplied by reference TRBV7-9 and TRBJ2-7, is DTGVSQNPRHKITKRGQNVTFRCDPISEHNRLYWYRQTLGQGPEFLTYFQNEAQLEKSRLLSDRFSAERPKGSFSTLEIQRTEQGDSAMYLCASSFGQPAYEQYFGPGTRLTVT.

The chain combines TRBV5-1 with TRBJ2-3, with 7 bases fitting TRBD1. Losses at the gene ends were 4 bases for V and 4 bases for J; bases not matched to a gene: 15. The CDR3 has 17 residues. Germline V gene sequence: CDR1 SGHRS, CDR2 YFSETQ. The CDR3 DNA is TGCGCCAGCAGCCTTACTCCTACAGGGGATGGGGCAGATACGCAGTATTTT. Amino acids: CASSLTPTGDGADTQYF.

The chain carries TRBV29-1 and TRBJ1-5, with 9 nucleotides matching TRBD1. The CDR3 is 15 residues long. Germline loops: CDR1 SQVTM, CDR2 ANQGSEA. The junction had 12 bases not matched to a gene; V was cut back by 5 bases and J by 7 bases. The CDR3: CSVSAGTGKGQPQHF. The CDR3 region has the DNA TGCAGCGTTTCCGCCGGGACAGGGAAGGGGCAGCCCCAGCATTTT.

Of note for this clone: The junction departs from germline at one end; a sequencing error may be responsible. This chain joins TRBV7-6 and TRBJ2-7; 10 bases line up with TRBD2. This CDR3 is built from 14 residues. CDR1 SGHVS and CDR2 FNYEAQ come from the germline V gene. In DNA, the CDR3 is TGTGCCAGCAGCCTAGCGGGAGATTCCTACGAGCAGTACTTC. It specifies CASSLAGDSYEQYF.

The chain uses TRBV25-1 and TRBJ2-1; 15 nucleotides align to TRBD2. CDR1 and CDR2 (germline): MGHDK, SYGVNS. V lost 3 bases, J lost 9 bases, and 6 bases stayed unmatched. There are 16 residues in the CDR3. In DNA, the CDR3 is TGTGCCAGCAGTGACCCGGGACTAGCGGGAGGCGTTGAGCAGTTCTTC. Protein: CASSDPGLAGGVEQFF.

The chain carries TRBV2 and TRBJ2-1, with TRBD1 identical over 8 bases. Per germline, CDR1 SNHLY and CDR2 FYNNEI. V gave up 2 bases and J gave up 10 bases; unmatched junction bases: 4. The CDR3 length is 13 residues. CDR3: CASSEWGDREQFF. CDR3 DNA sequence: TGTGCCAGCAGTGAATGGGGGGACAGGGAGCAGTTCTTC.

The chain carries TRBV5-5 and TRBJ2-4, with a possible D match to TRBD2 (5 bases). The germline V gene has CDR1 SGHKS and CDR2 YYEKEE (reference sequence). V lost 2 bases to trimming and J lost 2 bases, with 8 bases between them. This CDR3 region has 14 residues. This CDR3 reads CASSLADPKNIQYF. Here the CDR3 DNA reads TGTGCCAGCAGCTTAGCGGATCCCAAAAACATTCAGTACTTC. The whole variable domain, remainder taken from reference TRBV5-5 and TRBJ2-4, is DAGVTQSPTHLIKTRGQQVTLRCSPISGHKSVSWYQQVLGQGPQFIFQYYEKEERGRGNFPDRFSARQFPNYSSELNVNALLLGDSALYLCASSLADPKNIQYFGAGTRLSVL.

There are a few counts of this clone. This sequence joins TRBV19 and TRBJ2-2; D remains unclear. This CDR3 has 12 residues. Trimming took off 7 bases at V and 3 bases at J, with 6 bases between the two ends. The germline V gene encodes CDR1 LNHDA and CDR2 SQIVND (reference sequence). The DNA of the CDR3 is TGTGCCAGTAATAAGGACACCGGGGAGCTGTTTTTT. This translates into CASNKDTGELFF. The whole variable domain, remainder taken from reference TRBV19 and TRBJ2-2, is DGGITQSPKYLFRKEGQNVTLSCEQNLNHDAMYWYRQDPGQGLRLIYYSQIVNDFQKGDIAEGYSVSREKKESFPLTVTSAQKNPTAFYLCASNKDTGELFFGEGSRLTVL.